The text below deals with one TCR beta chain. The DNA is left out, because the CDR3 cannot be placed on it with certainty; the CDR3 is given as TCRdb lists it. This entry is derived from a study of OX40 agonist ivuxolimab in advanced cancers. Termini included, the CDR3 measures 15 amino acids. The germline CDR1 and CDR2 sequences are SGDLS and YYNGEE. TCRdb's copy holds only in-frame clones and misses some; the assay was immunoSEQ multiplex PCR. The table includes 55,000 to 65,000 clones, about 90% detected once. The chain carries TRBV9 and TRBJ2-5; the listed D gene, TRBD1, was not tested against the DNA. This clonotype was obtained from an adult with an advanced solid tumor such as melanoma, head and neck, liver or kidney cancer. The sample in question was CD4+ or CD8+ T cells sorted from blood, obtained in a trial of the OX40 agonist ivuxolimab. CDR3 region: CASSVPFGTGACEYF.